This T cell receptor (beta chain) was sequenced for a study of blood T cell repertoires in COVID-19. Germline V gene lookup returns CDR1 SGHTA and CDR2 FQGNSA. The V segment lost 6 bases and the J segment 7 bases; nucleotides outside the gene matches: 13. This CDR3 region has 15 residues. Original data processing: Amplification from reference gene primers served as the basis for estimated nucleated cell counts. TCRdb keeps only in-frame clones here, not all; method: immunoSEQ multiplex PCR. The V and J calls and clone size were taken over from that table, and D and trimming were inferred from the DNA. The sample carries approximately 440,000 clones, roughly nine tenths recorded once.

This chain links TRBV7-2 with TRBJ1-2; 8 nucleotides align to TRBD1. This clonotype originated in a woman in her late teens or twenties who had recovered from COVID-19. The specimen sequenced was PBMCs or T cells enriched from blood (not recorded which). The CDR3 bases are TGTGCCAGCAGACTTAGCTTGACAGGGGTTAGTGGCTACACCTTC. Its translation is CASRLSLTGVSGYTF. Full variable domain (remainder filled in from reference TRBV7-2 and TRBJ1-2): GAGVSQSPSNKVTEKGKDVELRCDPISGHTALYWYRQSLGQGLEFLIYFQGNSAPDKSGLPSDRFSAERTGGSVSTLTIQRTQQEDSAVYLCASRLSLTGVSGYTFGSGTRLTVV.